This T cell receptor (beta chain) comes out of a study of cytomegalovirus exposure and HLA in healthy donors. PCR was performed using 60 Vbeta and 13 Jbeta primers. In the original workflow: Among the unique TCR beta chains that a later analysis counted, about 84 million in all, 9.5 million to 11 million were shared. The data were produced by immunoSEQ multiplex PCR, yet TCRdb's version contains in-frame clones alone and is incomplete. V and J calls and clone size come straight from that table; D and trimming were deduced from the DNA. The data show around 100,000 clones, over 65% seen once. Trimming took 5 bases from V and 4 from J, leaving 26 bases between them. Germline V CDR1 and CDR2: SGHTA, FQGNSA. The CDR3 is 18 amino acids.

This receptor was obtained from a woman aged 18-30 years in good health and CMV-seronegative. Material for sequencing was PBMCs. V usage is TRBV7-2 and J usage is TRBJ1-2, with D possibly matching TRBD1 (6 bases). DNA for the CDR3: TGTGCCAGCAGCACCAAGGCAACGAACAGGGAGAGGAGCTATGGCTACACCTTC. Translation: CASSTKATNRERSYGYTF.